This T cell receptor (beta chain) derives from a study of metastatic and nonmetastatic thyroid tumors. At the level of the study: Malignant and benign thyroid patients had repertoires compared in peripheral blood and tumor or nodule tissue. Study-wide findings and caveats: As reported, TCR beta diversity in blood and tumor was significantly higher in malignant thyroid tumors than in benign nodules.

Thyroid surgery took place with no prior treatment in any patient. Germline V gives CDR1 SNHLY, CDR2 FYNNEI. This CDR3 region has 8 residues. In the original processing: The distant-metastasis classifier for papillary thyroid cancer was built from CDR3 differences across clinicopathological groups. MiXCR was used by TCRdb to re-call the PCR reads. TCRdb, rather than the study authors, made the V and J calls. Found here are about 5,200 clones, roughly 24% of them singletons; the top ten hold 15%. In the case of this clone: Its target is not known. A junction boundary mismatches the germline segment, possibly from a read error.

The material sequenced was adjacent normal tissue. This receptor was obtained from a female donor with papillary thyroid cancer or a benign thyroid nodule (not recorded which). Some clones in this sample may be carry-over from other donors' samples. The chain has TRBV2 and TRBJ1-4, with D perhaps TRBD1 (5 bases). The CDR3 spells CASSGGSF. The DNA for the CDR3 is TGTGCCAGCAGTGGGGGGTCCTTT.